Given below is one T cell receptor beta chain in context. Its antigen is unidentified. Trimming took 5 bases from V and 4 from J; bases not matched to a gene: 11. Germline CDR1 SGHVS, CDR2 FNYEAQ. The CDR3 has 16 amino acids. This sample was included in a study of immune evolution from preneoplasia to lung adenocarcinoma. Findings and caveats of the study: From normal lung to invasive adenocarcinoma, top clone frequencies appeared to decrease. Later-stage lesions seemingly showed higher T cell density and diversity than normal lung.

Only in-frame clones appear in the TCRdb table, and some are missing; sequencing was by immunoSEQ multiplex PCR. The sample includes several thousand clones, around 80% of them seen just once. Sequencing was performed on FFPE minimally invasive lung adenocarcinoma tissue. This TCR came from a person aged 65 to 85 with lung adenocarcinoma. The chain employs TRBV7-6 and TRBJ1-1; 9 bases match TRBD1. CDR3 in amino acids: CASSANTGGAFTEAFF. CDR3 nucleotide sequence: TGTGCCAGCAGCGCAAATACAGGGGGCGCGTTCACTGAAGCTTTCTTT. Full variable domain (remainder filled in from reference TRBV7-6 and TRBJ1-1): GAGVSQSPRYKVTKRGQDVALRCDPISGHVSLYWYRQALGQGPEFLTYFNYEAQQDKSGLPNDRFSAERPEGSISTLTIQRTEQRDSAMYRCASSANTGGAFTEAFFGQGTRLTVV.